These 30 T cell receptor beta chains originate from one sample sequenced in a study of monozygotic twins with inflammatory bowel disease. TCRdb reprocessed the 5' RACE reads and keeps a single row for each CDR3 protein, giving no DNA. The listing contains 420,000 or so distinct CDR3 sequences. The sequencing input was blood. Source of these receptors: a human donor with ulcerative colitis or Crohn's disease, or a healthy co-twin of an affected twin (not recorded which).

V and J are TRBV12-3 or TRBV12-4 and TRBJ2-2. The CDR3 is 12 residues long. The CDR3 spells CASTLNTGELFF.

The V gene is TRBV18, the J gene TRBJ1-3; TCRdb picks TRBD1, but there is no DNA to check that call. Germline CDR1 is KGHSH and CDR2 is LQKENI. This CDR3 is 20 amino acids long. The CDR3 loop reads CASSPVRREYQSSSGNTIYF.

This CDR3 is CSACQGTGLGETQYF. The V gene is TRBV20-1, the J gene TRBJ2-5; TCRdb lists TRBD1, though no DNA is available to test this call. The CDR3 extends over 15 amino acids. The germline CDR1 and CDR2 sequences are DFQATT and SNEGSKA (reference sequence).

The chain joins TRBV1 to TRBJ2-7; checking the TCRdb D call of TRBD2 is not possible without DNA. TRBV1 is an annotated pseudogene. This CDR3 spans 14 amino acids. CDR3 protein: CTSSQVRGFGEQYF.

The chain has TRBV7-2 and TRBJ2-7; the D call from TCRdb, TRBD2, cannot be confirmed without DNA. The CDR3 runs 16 residues. Germline V gives CDR1 SGHTA, CDR2 FQGNSA. The CDR3 loop is CASSPTGTGRAYEQYF.

The chain couples TRBV30 to TRBJ2-2. The CDR3 covers 12 residues. From germline, CDR1 is GTSNPN and CDR2 SVGIG (reference sequence). This chain's CDR3 is CAWSENPGELFF. The whole variable domain, remainder taken from reference TRBV30 and TRBJ2-2, is SQTIHQWPATLVQPVGSPLSLECTVEGTSNPNLYWYRQAAGRGLQLLFYSVGIGQISSEVPQNLSASRPQDRQFILSSKKLLLSDSGFYLCAWSENPGELFFGEGSRLTVL.

The chain recombines TRBV2 with TRBJ2-3; TCRdb outputs TRBD2, but without DNA this stays unchecked. CDR1 SNHLY and CDR2 FYNNEI come from the germline V gene. This CDR3 spans 16 amino acids. This CDR3 reads CASSALTSGGTDTQYF.

This sequence joins TRBV20-1 and TRBJ2-1; the D call of TRBD2 rests on TCRdb alone, since no DNA is present to check it. This CDR3 has 18 residues. CDR1 is DFQATT and CDR2 is SNEGSKA in the germline V gene (reference sequence). CDR3 in amino acids: CSARSAGGRLLSYNEQFF.

The chain employs TRBV24-1 and TRBJ1-1; TCRdb reports TRBD1, a call that lacks DNA to check it against. Germline CDR1 KGHDR, CDR2 SFDVKD. The CDR3 consists of 17 residues. The CDR3 loop reads CATSDLPDRGKNTEAFF.

The chain recombines TRBV28 with TRBJ2-7. Germline lookup yields CDR1 MDHEN and CDR2 SYDVKM. This CDR3 is 12 amino acids long. CDR3 amino acids: CASSQSIDEQYF.

The genes are TRBV7-7 and TRBJ1-1; the D gene TCRdb calls, TRBD1, cannot be checked with no DNA. This CDR3 region has 13 residues. Germline CDR1 and CDR2: SSHAT and FNYEAQ (reference sequence). CDR3: CASSPETRGTLFF.

This sequence joins TRBV10-3 and TRBJ2-7; TCRdb reports TRBD1, a call that lacks DNA to check it against. Germline V gene data show CDR1 as ENHRY and CDR2 as SYGVKD. The CDR3 contains 12 residues. CDR3 protein: CAISDTGSVQYF.

The rearrangement links TRBV3-1 to TRBJ1-3. Looked up from germline, CDR1 is LGHDT and CDR2 is YNNKEL (reference sequence). The length of the CDR3 is 16 residues. The CDR3 protein is CASSQDGGGTGNTIYF. The entire variable domain, with the rest obtained from reference TRBV3-1 and TRBJ1-3, is as follows: DTAVSQTPKYLVTQMGNDKSIKCEQNLGHDTMYWYKQDSKKFLKIMFSYNNKELIINETVPNRFSPKSPDKAHLNLHINSLELGDSAVYFCASSQDGGGTGNTIYFGEGSWLTVV.

The chain combines TRBV5-6 with TRBJ2-4; checking the TCRdb D call of TRBD2 is not possible without DNA. Germline V gene data show CDR1 as SGHDT and CDR2 as YYEEEE. The CDR3 totals 16 residues. The CDR3: CASEERGGPAKNIQYF.

The chain recombines TRBV6-2 or TRBV6-3 with TRBJ2-3; TCRdb names TRBD1, which stays unverified in the absence of DNA. The CDR3 has 13 residues. Germline V lookup: CDR1 MNHEY, CDR2 SVGEGT. CDR3 in amino acids: CAGGSGASSTQYF.

The chain uses TRBV5-1 and TRBJ2-7; TCRdb's assignment of TRBD2 cannot be checked, as there is no DNA. Germline CDR1 is SGHRS and CDR2 is YFSETQ. This CDR3 has 15 amino acids. This chain's CDR3 is CASSLALAGIYEQYF.

The genes are TRBV2 and TRBJ2-2. CDR1 is SNHLY and CDR2 is FYNNEI in the germline V gene. CDR3 length: 15 residues. CDR3 in amino acids: CASSEAEVYTGELFF.

The rearrangement uses TRBV23-1 and TRBJ1-1; as DNA is missing, the TRBD1 call by TCRdb cannot be tested. TRBV23-1 is an open reading frame, and its role is uncertain. The CDR3 consists of 16 residues. CDR3 amino acids: CASSRQGHTRSAEAFF.

V usage is TRBV19 and J usage is TRBJ2-7; TCRdb reports TRBD1, a call that lacks DNA to check it against. The germline V gene has CDR1 LNHDA and CDR2 SQIVND (reference sequence). This CDR3 region has 13 residues. CDR3 region: CASSIGGVNEQYF.

The rearrangement uses TRBV5-1 and TRBJ1-5; the D call of TRBD1 rests on TCRdb alone, since no DNA is present to check it. CDR3 length: 16 amino acids. Germline loops: CDR1 SGHRS, CDR2 YFSETQ. This chain's CDR3 is CASSLYAGDSNQPQHF.

This sequence joins TRBV7-2 and TRBJ1-2; TCRdb outputs TRBD1, but without DNA this stays unchecked. The CDR3 sequence is 15 residues long. CDR1 and CDR2 from the germline V gene are SGHTA and FQGNSA. The CDR3 region is CASSLGMTGSYGYTF. Full variable domain (missing parts from reference TRBV7-2 and TRBJ1-2): GAGVSQSPSNKVTEKGKDVELRCDPISGHTALYWYRQSLGQGLEFLIYFQGNSAPDKSGLPSDRFSAERTGGSVSTLTIQRTQQEDSAVYLCASSLGMTGSYGYTFGSGTRLTVV.

J is TRBJ1-2 and V is TRBV28; TCRdb's D call of TRBD1 is untestable without DNA. The CDR3 totals 14 residues. Germline lookup yields CDR1 MDHEN and CDR2 SYDVKM. CDR3 residues: CASSPGTVSYGYTF.

V is TRBV9 and J is TRBJ1-6; lacking DNA, the TRBD1 call made by TCRdb goes unchecked. The CDR3 has 17 amino acids. The germline V gene has CDR1 SGDLS and CDR2 YYNGEE. The chain's CDR3 is CASSVGGGSDKNSPLHF.

V and J are TRBV18 and TRBJ2-3. The CDR3 is made up of 14 amino acids. CDR1 KGHSH and CDR2 LQKENI come from the germline V gene. This chain's CDR3 is CASSPWGSLDTQYF.

This chain links TRBV10-3 with TRBJ1-2; checking the TCRdb D call of TRBD1 is not possible without DNA. Germline values: CDR1 ENHRY, CDR2 SYGVKD. The CDR3 totals 17 residues. This CDR3 is CAISVQGQGLFNYGYTF.

The chain couples TRBV11-2 to TRBJ1-5; TCRdb picks TRBD1, but there is no DNA to check that call. CDR1 SGHAT and CDR2 FQNNGV come from the germline V gene. The CDR3 loop spans 19 amino acids. CDR3 amino acids: CASSLLQGGTVSFYQPQHF. The variable domain in full, completed from reference TRBV11-2 and TRBJ1-5, reads EAGVAQSPRYKIIEKRQSVAFWCNPISGHATLYWYQQILGQGPKLLIQFQNNGVVDDSQLPKDRFSAERLKGVDSTLKIQPAKLEDSAVYLCASSLLQGGTVSFYQPQHFGDGTRLSIL.

This chain connects TRBV18 to TRBJ2-2. The CDR3 totals 15 residues. Germline V gene sequence: CDR1 KGHSH, CDR2 LQKENI. CDR3 sequence: CASSPRRLDTGELFF.

The chain joins TRBV5-5 to TRBJ1-2; TCRdb picks TRBD1, but there is no DNA to check that call. The CDR3 has 15 amino acids. Germline values: CDR1 SGHKS, CDR2 YYEKEE (reference sequence). The chain's CDR3 is CASSSGQGTTYGYTF.

This rearrangement joins TRBV18 to TRBJ1-2. CDR3 length equals 13 residues. Germline V gene lookup returns CDR1 KGHSH and CDR2 LQKENI. This CDR3 is CASSPPGTYGYTF.

The chain combines TRBV20-1 with TRBJ2-1; the D call from TCRdb, TRBD2, cannot be confirmed without DNA. Germline lookup yields CDR1 DFQATT and CDR2 SNEGSKA (reference sequence). This CDR3 has 14 residues. The CDR3 sequence: CSAILAGVSDEQFF.